This T cell receptor (beta chain) was identified during a study of post-analysis software for immune sequencing data. Findings of the study overall: Significantly decreased normalized Chao1 diversity was recorded for multiple sclerosis patients relative to controls. About five TRBV segments appeared more often in patients than in controls, and TRBV5-6, TRBV5-1 and TRBV20-1 were among these. Samples from a shared batch, those prepared together, strongly co-clustered by F measure.

V lost 1 base and J lost 0; bases outside the gene matches: 10. Germline V gene lookup returns CDR1 SGHKS and CDR2 YYEKEE (reference sequence). CDR3 size: 19 residues. The library was made from cDNA and included unique molecular identifiers. TCRdb re-called the PCR reads with MiXCR, one entry per CDR3 protein. This sample has 800,000 to 950,000 distinct CDR3 sequences, with approximately 53% found just once. To note about this clonotype: What it binds is not known.

This TCR came from a girl between 10 and 17 years old with multiple sclerosis. The chain couples TRBV5-5 to TRBJ2-1; 10 nucleotides line up with TRBD1. Specimen: blood. The CDR3 sequence is CASSLSGQGSLGSYNEQFF. As DNA, the CDR3 is TGTGCCAGCAGCTTGTCGGGACAGGGGTCCCTGGGCTCCTACAATGAGCAGTTCTTC.